This T cell receptor beta chain comes out of a study of blood T cells in healthy people across ages. Study-level points and caveats: It was held that diversity estimates obtained from one million T cells represented underestimates. Comparison with aged donors showed that long-lived donors had more naive CD4+ cells and higher diversity. Any changes in expanded clonotypes were possibly confounded, as donor CMV status remained unknown.

This clonotype showed up just a few times. Its specificity is unknown. Germline CDR1 is MNHNS and CDR2 is SASEGT. The CDR3 runs to 15 residues. The trim removed 1 base at V and 7 bases at J, leaving 9 bases unmatched. Sample-barcoded 5' priming and a J-beta primer mix drove a second PCR of 7 to 11 cycles. No fewer than 3 million CDR3-containing paired-end reads came from each sample. TCRdb passed the 5' RACE reads through MiXCR, listing each CDR3 protein once. The table includes 1.5 million to 2 million distinct CDR3 sequences, about 49% detected once. Sequencing used blood. This clonotype originated in a woman in her thirties or forties in good health. The rearrangement uses TRBV6-1 and TRBJ2-7; 8 nucleotides line up with TRBD1. The CDR3 sequence: CASSEGGQGAREQYF. Written as DNA, the CDR3 is TGTGCCAGCAGTGAAGGTGGGCAGGGGGCAAGGGAGCAGTACTTC.